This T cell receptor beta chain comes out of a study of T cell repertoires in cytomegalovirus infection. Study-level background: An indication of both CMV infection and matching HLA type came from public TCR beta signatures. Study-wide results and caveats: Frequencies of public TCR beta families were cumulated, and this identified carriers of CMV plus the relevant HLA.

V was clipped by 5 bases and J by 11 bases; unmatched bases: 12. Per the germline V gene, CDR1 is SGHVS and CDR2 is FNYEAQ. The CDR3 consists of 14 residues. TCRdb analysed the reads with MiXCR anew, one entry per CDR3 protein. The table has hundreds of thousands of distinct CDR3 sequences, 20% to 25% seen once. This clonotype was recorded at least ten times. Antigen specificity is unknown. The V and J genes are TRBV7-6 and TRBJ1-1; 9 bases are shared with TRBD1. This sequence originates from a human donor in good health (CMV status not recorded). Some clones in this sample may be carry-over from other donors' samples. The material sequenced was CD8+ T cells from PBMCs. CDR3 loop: CASSNGQGRFIAFF. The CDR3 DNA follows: TGTGCCAGCAGCAATGGACAGGGGAGGTTTATTGCTTTCTTT.